The 2 T cell receptor beta chains in this list originate from one sample, sequenced in a study of T cells in Graves' hyperthyroidism and ophthalmopathy. What was amplified from RNA transcripts were TCR beta CDR3 regions. The HTBI primer set was used in a first-round RT-PCR of the TCR CDR3. TCRdb passed the multiplex PCR reads through MiXCR, listing each CDR3 protein once. The sample includes around 600,000 distinct CDR3 sequences, approximately 16% of them seen just once. Sample: blood. All receptors derive from a woman in her forties with Graves' ophthalmopathy.

Concerning this clonotype itself: A read error may produce the germline difference seen at one junction end. This chain links TRBV7-9 with TRBJ1-1, with 7 bases fitting TRBD1. CDR1 SEHNR and CDR2 FQNEAQ come from the germline V gene (reference sequence). The CDR3 has 14 amino acids. CDR3 amino acids: CVSQPGQANTEAFF. The CDR3, as DNA: TGTGTCAGCCAACCCGGACAGGCGAACACTGAAGCTTTCTTT.

This clonotype was seen ten or more times. The chain combines TRBV5-6 with TRBJ1-1; 9 bases map to TRBD1. V gave up 2 bases and J gave up 8 bases; unmatched junction bases: 4. Germline CDR1 and CDR2: SGHDT and YYEEEE. This CDR3 is 13 amino acids long. CDR3 nucleotides: TGTGCCAGCAGCTTCTGGGGACAGGGAGAAGCTTTCTTT. Amino acids: CASSFWGQGEAFF.